A selection of T cell receptor beta chains follows, all from one sample in a study of blood T cells in healthy people across ages. A single record per CDR3 protein comes from TCRdb applying MiXCR to the 5' RACE reads. Of 780,000 or so distinct CDR3 sequences in the sample, approximately 25% were seen once. Another study also made use of these data, one on T cells of mothers and their children.

Sequencing was performed on blood. Source of these receptors: a boy younger than 18 in good health. CDR3s leave out the opening cysteine and the closing phenylalanine or tryptophan. The order of the fields is V gene, J gene, CDR3 protein.

TRBV12-3/TRBV12-4,TRBJ2-1,ASSPGLAGPGEY
TRBV24-1,TRBJ1-5,ATSDLAGWDQPQH
TRBV4-3,TRBJ2-1,ASSHNLGGRSYNEQF
TRBV7-9,TRBJ2-1,ASSSSETYNEQF
TRBV4-3,TRBJ2-5,ASSHGPGQGSGETQY
TRBV10-2,TRBJ2-1,ASSESGGQLSYNEQF
TRBV28,TRBJ2-2,ASSSDRGRTGELF
TRBV20-1,TRBJ2-1,SASVLNEQF
TRBV6-6,TRBJ1-4,ASSTQGGSEKLF
TRBV9,NA,ASSVGGTGGDEQF
TRBV7-9,TRBJ1-1,ASSLAVNSWGGNTEAF
TRBV20-1,NA,SASLLAAVYNEQF
TRBV7-2,TRBJ2-1,ASSLQRGGLEQF
TRBV7-2,TRBJ2-7,ASSAMSQGDEQY
TRBV20-1,TRBJ2-2,SARTSGKGELF
TRBV9,TRBJ2-7,ASSVESSRGEQY
TRBV15,TRBJ2-5,ATSVDRGLAGQETQY
TRBV6-2/TRBV6-3,TRBJ1-2,ASSDNSYGYT
TRBV20-1,TRBJ2-5,SARLSGEETQY
TRBV12-3/TRBV12-4,TRBJ1-4,ASSWYRGELF
TRBV7-3,TRBJ1-1,ASRNDLNTEAF
TRBV11-1,TRBJ2-3,ASSLASFSTDTQY
TRBV10-3,TRBJ1-1,AISERTGGGTEAF
TRBV29-1,TRBJ1-4,SVRGTGVGAKLF
TRBV20-1,TRBJ1-2,SARSGLNYGYT
TRBV20-1,TRBJ2-1,SAREAAQSSYNEQF
TRBV4-3,TRBJ1-6,ASSQNLGPLH
TRBV7-9,TRBJ2-7,ASSRGDHEQY
TRBV11-2,TRBJ2-2,ASSPNDNTGELF
TRBV29-1,TRBJ2-7,SVVSDRSYEQY
TRBV29-1,TRBJ1-1,SVVRRTMNTEAF
TRBV3-1,TRBJ1-3,ASSPTGSHTIY
TRBV4-3,TRBJ1-6,ASSQDGGTYNSPLH
TRBV28,TRBJ2-7,ASSLGTSGWGEQY
TRBV20-1,TRBJ1-5,SAKQGGNQPQH
TRBV4-3,TRBJ1-6,ASSLKGGSYNSPLH
TRBV24-1,TRBJ2-2,ATSFFGELF
TRBV4-2,TRBJ2-1,ASSQDPGGAGVDEQF
TRBV6-2/TRBV6-3,TRBJ2-1,ASRQTGTSGRNEQF
TRBV30,TRBJ1-6,AWTGTGNSPLH
TRBV27,TRBJ2-1,ASSLLASNEQF
TRBV28,TRBJ1-6,ASSLDTSNSPLH
TRBV20-1,TRBJ1-1,SARKEQNTEAF
TRBV4-3,TRBJ2-7,ASSQDKVEYEQY
TRBV6-5,TRBJ2-7,AIELSGFSSYEQY
TRBV5-1,NA,ASSLVAAGGGEQF
TRBV19,TRBJ2-6,ASIEGGTGANVLT
TRBV13,TRBJ1-2,ASSLATYGYA
TRBV19,TRBJ2-6,ASSTGTGHSGANVLT